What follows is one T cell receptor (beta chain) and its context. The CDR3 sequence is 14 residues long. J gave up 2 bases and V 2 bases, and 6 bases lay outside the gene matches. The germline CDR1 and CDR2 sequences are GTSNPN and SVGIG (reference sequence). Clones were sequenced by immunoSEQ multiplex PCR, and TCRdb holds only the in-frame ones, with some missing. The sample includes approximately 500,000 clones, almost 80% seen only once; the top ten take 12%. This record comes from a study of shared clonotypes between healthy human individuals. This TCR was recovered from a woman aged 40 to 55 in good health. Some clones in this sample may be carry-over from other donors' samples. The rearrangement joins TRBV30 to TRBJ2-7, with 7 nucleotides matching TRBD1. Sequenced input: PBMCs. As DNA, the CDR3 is TGTGCCTGGAGTTTTGCAGGGGGACCCTACGAGCAGTACTTC. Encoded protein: CAWSFAGGPYEQYF.